Below, 17 T cell receptor beta chains from the same sample are listed, as sequenced in a study of identifying expanded T cells in peripheral blood. This table comes from immunoSEQ multiplex PCR, and its TCRdb copy is limited to in-frame clones, with some not included. Among under 150,000 clones listed, 84% were seen once. The source material was blood. Receptors originate from a person between 18 and 75 years old in good health.

The chain carries TRBV15 and TRBJ2-2, with 12 nucleotides matching TRBD2. This CDR3 comprises 19 residues. The junction had 11 bases not matched to a gene; V was cut back by 1 base and J by 5 bases. The germline V gene encodes CDR1 LNHNV and CDR2 YYDKDF (reference sequence). The DNA for the CDR3 is TGTGCCACCAGCAGAGGACTAGCGGGGGCCGAAAGGGGAACCGGGGAGCTGTTTTTT. Translation: CATSRGLAGAERGTGELFF.

V usage is TRBV11-3 and J usage is TRBJ2-5; weak D call: TRBD1 (6 bases). V was clipped by 2 bases and J by 5 bases, with 9 bases between them. The CDR3 spans 13 residues. Per the germline V gene, CDR1 is SGHNT and CDR2 is YENEEA. CDR3 coding DNA: TGTGCCAGCAGCTTAACAGGGATGGAGACCCAGTACTTC. Encoded protein: CASSLTGMETQYF.

The chain links TRBV5-4 to TRBJ1-2, with 9 bases aligning to TRBD1. The CDR3 is 14 amino acids. Germline-derived CDR1 and CDR2 are SGHNT and YYREEE (reference sequence). With V trimmed by 0 bases and J by 6 bases, 3 bases remained unmatched. The CDR3: CASSLGQGGDGYTF. CDR3 coding DNA: TGTGCCAGCAGCTTGGGACAGGGGGGAGATGGCTACACCTTC.

This clone has more than one count but fewer than ten. The V and J genes are TRBV6-1 and TRBJ2-1; 12 nucleotides line up with TRBD2. Germline CDR1 is MNHNS and CDR2 is SASEGT. The V segment lost 3 bases and the J segment 6 bases; nucleotides outside the gene matches: 3. The CDR3 covers 15 residues. CDR3 nucleotides: TGTGCCAGCAGTGACTCACTAGCGGGGGGCAATGAGCAGTTCTTC. Its translation is CASSDSLAGGNEQFF.

J is TRBJ1-2 and V is TRBV6-5, with unresolved D. V lost 0 bases and J 4 bases, leaving 9 bases between the germline ends. This CDR3 spans 14 amino acids. Germline lookup yields CDR1 MNHEY and CDR2 SVGAGI. The CDR3 coding sequence is TGTGCCAGCAGTTACTCAGCTGGGGTCTATGGCTACACCTTC. Its protein is CASSYSAGVYGYTF.

The chain combines TRBV7-2 with TRBJ2-7, with D unresolved. The CDR3 has 14 amino acids. V lost 1 base to trimming and J lost 0 bases, with 7 bases between them. The germline CDR1 and CDR2 sequences are SGHTA and FQGNSA. Here the CDR3 DNA reads TGTGCCAGCAGCTTAGACAGAAGCTCCTACGAGCAGTACTTC. This translates into CASSLDRSSYEQYF.

The gene calls are TRBV6-6 and TRBJ1-5; D is undetermined. CDR1 MNHNY and CDR2 SVGAGI come from the germline V gene (reference sequence). CDR3 size: 15 residues. Trimming took 4 bases from V and 3 from J, leaving 13 bases between them. CDR3 amino acids: CASSSPRENNQPQHF. Here the CDR3 DNA reads TGTGCCAGCAGTTCACCTCGGGAAAACAATCAGCCCCAGCATTTT.

V gene TRBV5-1 combines with J gene TRBJ2-1, with D possibly matching TRBD1 (6 bases). V lost 0 bases and J lost 4, with 11 bases in between. This CDR3 region has 15 residues. In germline, CDR1 is SGHRS, CDR2 YFSETQ. This CDR3 reads CASSLAGEKYNEQFF. The DNA for the CDR3 is TGCGCCAGCAGCTTGGCAGGGGAAAAATACAATGAGCAGTTCTTC.

The chain combines TRBV5-6 with TRBJ1-1, with 9 bases that match TRBD1. The CDR3 sequence is 15 residues long. V gave up 3 bases and J gave up 0 bases; unmatched junction bases: 3. Looked up from germline, CDR1 is SGHDT and CDR2 is YYEEEE. The CDR3 reads CASSWDRELNTEAFF. As DNA, the CDR3 is TGTGCCAGCAGCTGGGACAGGGAGTTGAACACTGAAGCTTTCTTT.

The chain combines TRBV6-5 with TRBJ1-2, with TRBD1 matching over 8 bases. Trimming cost V 6 bases and J 6 bases; bases outside gene matches: 9. Per the germline V gene, CDR1 is MNHEY and CDR2 is SVGAGI. The CDR3 sequence is 14 residues long. DNA for the CDR3: TGTGCCAGCAGACCACCAGGGGGCCGGGATGGCTACACCTTC. Its translation is CASRPPGGRDGYTF.

The rearrangement uses TRBV30 and TRBJ2-2; D assignment may be TRBD1 or TRBD2 (5 bases each). This CDR3 has 15 amino acids. Germline V gives CDR1 GTSNPN, CDR2 SVGIG (reference sequence). V dropped 5 bases and J dropped 5 bases, with 18 bases sitting between them. CDR3 sequence (DNA): TGTGCCTGGCTCGTCCGGGGCGCCCCGACCGGGGAGCTGTTTTTT. Its translation: CAWLVRGAPTGELFF.

The genes are TRBV5-6 and TRBJ1-2, with D uncertain. The V end was cut by 0 bases, the J end by 8 bases, with 8 bases between. Germline assignment: CDR1 SGHDT and CDR2 YYEEEE. The CDR3 consists of 12 residues. The CDR3 reads CASSLGTSGYTF. The CDR3 DNA reads as TGTGCCAGCAGCTTGGGAACGAGCGGCTACACCTTC.

The chain combines TRBV4-3 with TRBJ1-3, with no clear D. Trimming took 0 bases from V and 7 from J, leaving 10 bases between them. The V gene's germline CDR1 is LGHNA and CDR2 YSLEER. This CDR3 region has 14 residues. The DNA for the CDR3 is TGCGCCAGCAGCCAAGAGACGAATTCCAACACCATATATTTT. Its translation: CASSQETNSNTIYF.

The chain is built from TRBV11-1 and TRBJ1-4; D might be TRBD1 (5 bases). V was cut by 6 bases and J by 7 bases, with 12 bases left in between. CDR3 length: 13 residues. Germline V CDR1 and CDR2: SGHAT, FQDESV (reference sequence). The CDR3 is CASSDSSSEKLFF. CDR3 sequence (DNA): TGTGCCAGCAGTGACAGCTCGAGTGAAAAACTGTTTTTT.

The genes are TRBV5-1 and TRBJ2-5; 7 nucleotides agree with TRBD1. V lost 4 bases, J lost 1 base, and 4 bases stayed unmatched. The germline gives CDR1 SGHRS, CDR2 YFSETQ. The CDR3 is 14 residues long. The CDR3 sequence: CASSGGQLQETQYF. In DNA form, the CDR3 reads TGCGCCAGCAGCGGGGGACAGCTCCAAGAGACCCAGTACTTC.

This sequence joins TRBV13 and TRBJ2-3; the match to TRBD2 covers 13 bases. Germline V gene lookup returns CDR1 PRHDT and CDR2 FYEKMQ (reference sequence). This CDR3 is 19 amino acids long. With 1 base clipped from V and 5 bases from J, the junction kept 12 bases outside the gene matches. Written as DNA, the CDR3 is TGTGCCAGCAGCTTAGTAACTAGCGGGGGGGCCTTTCCTGGAGATACGCAGTATTTT. Residues: CASSLVTSGGAFPGDTQYF.

This clone has a single count. The genes are TRBV5-4 and TRBJ1-1; 10 nucleotides match TRBD1. The CDR3 is made up of 15 amino acids. The J segment lost 13 bases and the V segment lost 3 bases, leaving 15 bases of the junction unmatched. CDR1 and CDR2 (germline): SGHNT, YYREEE (reference sequence). The CDR3 nucleotides are TGTGCCAGCAGCTCCCGGGCGGACAGGGGGGGATTATTTTTCTTT. Translating it yields CASSSRADRGGLFFF.